This entry is about one TCR beta chain. Antigen unknown. Primers included in the PCR were 60 Vbeta and 13 Jbeta primers. Sequencing used immunoSEQ multiplex PCR; TCRdb keeps in-frame clones, though not all of them. The repertoire holds around 130,000 clones, with around 77% as singletons. The record originates from a study of cytomegalovirus exposure and HLA in healthy donors. Whole-study findings and limits: Later analysis identified a missense DCLRE1C variant that was linked to TCR beta V- and J-gene trimming. Earlier findings revealed that most TCR beta V segments proved productive either about 90% or about 30% of the time. In a later analysis, an Asian-associated ancestry cluster reportedly showed fewer N-insertions than the approximately 620-donor mean. Across donors, sequencing depth was assumed by presence/absence analyses to be roughly uniform.

Sequencing was done on a sample of PBMCs. The receptor was derived from a man aged 50 to 60 in good health and CMV-seronegative.

Written as DNA, the CDR3 is TGTGCCAGCAGTGTATTACAGGGGACTGAAGCTTTCTTT. This sequence encodes CASSVLQGTEAFF. The gene calls are TRBV2 and TRBJ1-1, with 7 bases lining up with TRBD1. Germline V gene sequence: CDR1 SNHLY, CDR2 FYNNEI. The CDR3 has 13 amino acids. The J segment lost 5 bases and the V segment lost 4 bases, leaving 4 bases of the junction unmatched.